This T cell receptor beta chain was sequenced for a study of cytomegalovirus exposure and HLA in healthy donors. Turning to the study itself: Researchers found that approximately 77% of 300 to 450 genotyped donors fell within the Caucasian-associated ancestry cluster.

Trimming shortened V by 1 base and J by 4 bases, and 16 bases separated the two germline ends. CDR3 length: 15 residues. CDR1 GTSNPN and CDR2 SVGIG come from the germline V gene (reference sequence). The PCR contained 60 Vbeta and 13 Jbeta primers. Profiling relied on immunoSEQ multiplex PCR, and the TCRdb table lists in-frame clones only, not all of them. This table lists more than 95,000 clones. On this clone itself: Its matching antigen is unknown.

Findings and caveats of the study: Across HLA loci, a later analysis found differing TCR association rates, with DRB1 most and HLA-C fewest.

The genes are TRBV30 and TRBJ1-1, with D perhaps TRBD1 (5 bases). The sample was PBMCs. This TCR was sampled from a man aged 18 to 29 in good health and CMV-seronegative. The CDR3 region has the DNA TGTGCCTGGAGTGCCCATTCAGGGATGGGCACTGAAGCTTTCTTT. As protein: CAWSAHSGMGTEAFF.